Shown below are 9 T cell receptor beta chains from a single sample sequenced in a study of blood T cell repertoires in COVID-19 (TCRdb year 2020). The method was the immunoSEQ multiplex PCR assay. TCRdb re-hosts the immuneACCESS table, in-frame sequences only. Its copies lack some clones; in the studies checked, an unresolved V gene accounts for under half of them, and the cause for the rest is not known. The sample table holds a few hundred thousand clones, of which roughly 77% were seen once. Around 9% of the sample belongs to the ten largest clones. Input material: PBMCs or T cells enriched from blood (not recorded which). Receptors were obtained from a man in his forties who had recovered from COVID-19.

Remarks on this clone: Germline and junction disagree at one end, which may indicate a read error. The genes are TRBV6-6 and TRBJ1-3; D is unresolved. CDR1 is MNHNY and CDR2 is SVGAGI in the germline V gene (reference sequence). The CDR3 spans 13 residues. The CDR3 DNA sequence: TGTGCCAGCAAAGGGAGCTCTAGAAACACCATATATTTT. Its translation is CASKGSSRNTIYF.

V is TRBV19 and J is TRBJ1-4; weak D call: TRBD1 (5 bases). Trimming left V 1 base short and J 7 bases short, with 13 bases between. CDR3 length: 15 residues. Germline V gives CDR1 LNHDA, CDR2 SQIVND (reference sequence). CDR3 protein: CASSIVAGYGEKLFF. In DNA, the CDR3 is TGTGCCAGTAGTATAGTTGCAGGGTATGGTGAAAAACTGTTTTTT.

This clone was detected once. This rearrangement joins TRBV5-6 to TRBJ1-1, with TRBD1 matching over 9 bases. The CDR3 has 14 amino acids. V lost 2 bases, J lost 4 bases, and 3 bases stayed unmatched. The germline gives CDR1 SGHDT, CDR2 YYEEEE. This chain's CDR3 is CASSFGTGITEAFF. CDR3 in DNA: TGTGCCAGCAGCTTCGGGACAGGGATCACTGAAGCTTTCTTT.

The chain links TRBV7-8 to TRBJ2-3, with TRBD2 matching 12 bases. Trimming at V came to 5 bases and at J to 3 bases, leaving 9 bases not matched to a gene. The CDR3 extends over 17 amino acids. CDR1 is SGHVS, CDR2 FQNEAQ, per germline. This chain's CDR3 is CASSLGVLAGGTDTQYF. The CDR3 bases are TGTGCCAGCAGCCTGGGAGTTCTAGCGGGGGGGACAGATACGCAGTATTTT.

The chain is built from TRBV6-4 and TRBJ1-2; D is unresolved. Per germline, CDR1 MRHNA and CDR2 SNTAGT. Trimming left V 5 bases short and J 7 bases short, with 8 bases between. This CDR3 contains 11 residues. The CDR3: CASSSGSGYTF. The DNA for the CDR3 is TGTGCCAGCAGTTCGGGTTCTGGCTACACCTTC.

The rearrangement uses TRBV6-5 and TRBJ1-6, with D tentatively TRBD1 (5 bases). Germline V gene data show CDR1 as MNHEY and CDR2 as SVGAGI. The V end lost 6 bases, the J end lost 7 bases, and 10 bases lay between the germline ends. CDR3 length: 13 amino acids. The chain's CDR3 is CASRVAGNSPLHF. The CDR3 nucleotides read TGTGCCAGCAGAGTAGCAGGGAATTCACCCCTCCACTTT.

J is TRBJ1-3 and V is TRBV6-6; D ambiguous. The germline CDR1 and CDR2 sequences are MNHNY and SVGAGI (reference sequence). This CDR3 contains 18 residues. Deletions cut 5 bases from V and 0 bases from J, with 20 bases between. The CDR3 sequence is CASSPRTAQTHSGNTIYF. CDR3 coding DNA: TGTGCCAGCAGTCCACGTACAGCACAGACCCACTCTGGAAACACCATATATTTT.

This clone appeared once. The CDR3 loop reads CASSGTGDGNTIYF. The CDR3 nucleotides are TGTGCCAGCAGCGGGACAGGAGATGGAAACACCATATATTTT. The V call is TRBV3-1 (or the pseudogene TRBV3-2), the J call TRBJ1-3; 8 bases fit TRBD1. This CDR3 contains 14 residues. CDR1 is LGHDT, CDR2 YNNKEL, per germline (reference sequence). Trimming cost V 5 bases and J 3 bases; bases outside gene matches: 3.

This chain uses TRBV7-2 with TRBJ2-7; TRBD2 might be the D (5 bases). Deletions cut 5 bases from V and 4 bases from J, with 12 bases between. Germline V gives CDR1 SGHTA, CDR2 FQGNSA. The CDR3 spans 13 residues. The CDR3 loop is CASSLLSGYEQYF. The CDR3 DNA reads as TGTGCCAGCAGCCTCTTATCGGGGTACGAGCAGTACTTC.